This TCR beta chain appears in the sequencing data of a study of beta chain features in type 1 diabetes (dated by TCRdb to about 2018). Background on the whole study: No differences in mean age, gender distribution, total cell number or subset yield were found between patients and healthy donors. A total of approximately 100,000,000 sorted cells were examined across all samples, and the number of cells per subset was strongly correlated with RNA yield. In the study, recently diagnosed type 1 diabetes patients and matched healthy donors were compared on the TCRB repertoires of their sorted circulating CD4+ T cell subsets. Regulatory and stem cell-like memory subsets were isolated from only 8 patients and roughly eight healthy donors, whereas naive and central memory subsets came from all 30 or so donors.

As concerns this clone: Its antigen target is currently unknown. No quality values exist for individual bases; no much larger clone is one base distant.

Findings and caveats that apply to the study as a whole: Because the HLA sub-analyses included only small numbers of individuals, any influence of HLA type on TCRB rearrangement was left unresolved. A moderate but significant shortening of TCRB CDR3 length was observed in type 1 diabetes patients in all four CD4+ subsets. Shorter templates might have been favored by PCR, but patient and control samples were amplified and corrected together, so both groups would have been affected equally by any skew. The naive, central memory and regulatory TCRB repertoires appeared to resemble one another more closely among patients than among healthy donors. Fewer insertions and more nucleotide deletions at VDJ recombination sites were observed in patients with type 1 diabetes, implying thymic rearrangement abnormalities. Because cDNA was sequenced instead of genomic DNA, activated cells with high expression could be over-represented, although the groups did not differ in activation or CD3 levels.

The CDR3 holds 14 amino acids from the cysteine to the phenylalanine. Left in the record is the CDR3 DNA by itself, 42 bases read in frame from the first base. The germline V gene supplies CDR1 SNHLY and CDR2 FYNNEI. V is clipped by 7 bases and J by 0 bases, and the sequence between their germline boundaries is 9 bases long. From each donor, a single peripheral blood sample of about 110 mL on average was drawn into heparinised tubes. A BD FACSAria II was used to sort naive, central memory, regulatory and stem cell-like memory CD4+ T cells with a panel that included CD45RO, CCR7, CD25, CD127, CD95 and CD27. All sorted populations exceeded 98% purity. PBMCs were isolated right away by Lymphoprep density gradient centrifugation and were stained directly, without culture. Samples were stained and sorted in pairs, with one healthy donor and one patient per experiment, so that batch effects were minimized.

All of the isolated RNA was reverse transcribed with the High Capacity cDNA Reverse Transcription Kit, so expressed TCRB transcripts were sequenced. Stem cell-like memory T cell samples underwent survey-depth immunoSEQ sequencing, averaging roughly 1 million total reads per sample. Sorted cells were lysed in RLT buffer and RNA was extracted with DNase-treated RNeasy Micro or Mini kits, depending on cell number. Each cell subset was processed separately to prevent cross-contamination, with patient and healthy donor samples processed together. The immunoSEQ multiplex PCR was used to amplify TCRB sequences from cDNA, generating 87-bp fragments that spanned the CDR3 region. Amplicons were sequenced on the Illumina HiSeq platform. The study's processing was this. Synthetic template baselines were used to correct PCR bias computationally, reads within Hamming distance 2 were collapsed together, and singletons that could not be merged were discarded. By aligning reads against IMGT, V, D and J genes, CDR3 length, and insertions or deletions at six rearrangement sites were assigned. Within each subset, clonotype counts were normalized to the number of sorted cells before true diversity and Gini coefficients were calculated with the tcR R package. The overlap coefficient, calculated on TCRB nucleotide sequences, was used to measure repertoire sharing. TCRdb stores this immuneACCESS table with in-frame sequences only. Part of the clones is absent; in the studies checked, under half of the shortfall reflects unresolved V genes, and no reason is known for the rest. V and J calls and clone size are as listed in that table; D and trimming were resolved from the DNA. This sample lists 20,000 to 25,000 clones; less than 75% were detected once. Under 0.4% of the sample is in the top ten clones.

The source is a young man with type 1 diabetes. The source material was stem cell memory CD4+ T cells from blood. The cell subset or site label here, explained by the study, means: stem cell-like memory CD4+ T cells. The chain links TRBV2 with TRBJ2-2, with TRBD2 tentatively as D gene (5 bases match). Here is the DNA: TGTGCCAGCAAGAGGGCGACGAACACCGGGGAGCTGTTTTTT. The resulting protein is CASKRATNTGELFF.